This T cell receptor (beta chain) stems from a study of blood T cell repertoires in COVID-19. On the study more broadly: The origin of the acute and convalescent COVID-19 samples was the United States, Italy and Spain. The cDNA or gDNA used as material had been derived from T cells, B-cell-depleted T cells, or PBMCs.

Authors' analysis steps: Reference gene primer amplification gave estimated nucleated cell counts. Profiled with immunoSEQ multiplex PCR; TCRdb holds only in-frame clones, not every one. The D gene and trimming were derived from the DNA, and the V and J assignments and clone size from that table. The repertoire holds about 290,000 clones, with around four fifths as singletons. The V and J ends lost 4 bases and 1 base, in that order; junction bases with no gene match: 8. Looked up from germline, CDR1 is MDHEN and CDR2 is SYDVKM. The CDR3 is made up of 17 amino acids. This chain connects TRBV28 to TRBJ1-3; 9 bases fit TRBD1. The specimen was peripheral blood. The TCR comes from a woman in her forties or fifties with active or convalescent COVID-19. The DNA for the CDR3 is TGTGCCAGCAGTTCCTTCCCGGGACAGGGATCTGGAAACACCATATATTTT. It yields the protein CASSSFPGQGSGNTIYF.